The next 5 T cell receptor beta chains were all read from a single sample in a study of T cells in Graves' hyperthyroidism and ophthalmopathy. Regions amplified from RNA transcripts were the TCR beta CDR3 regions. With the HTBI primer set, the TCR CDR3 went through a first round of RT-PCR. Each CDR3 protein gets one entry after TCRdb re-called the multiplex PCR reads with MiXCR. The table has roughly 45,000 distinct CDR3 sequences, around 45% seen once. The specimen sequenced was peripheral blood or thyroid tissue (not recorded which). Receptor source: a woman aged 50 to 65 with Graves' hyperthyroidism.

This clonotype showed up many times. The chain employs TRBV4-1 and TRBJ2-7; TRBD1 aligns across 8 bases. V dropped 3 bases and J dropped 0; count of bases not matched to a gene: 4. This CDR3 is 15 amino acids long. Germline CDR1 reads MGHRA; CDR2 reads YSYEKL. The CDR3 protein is CASSHAGQDSYEQYF. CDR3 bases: TGCGCCAGCAGCCACGCGGGACAGGACTCCTACGAGCAGTACTTC.

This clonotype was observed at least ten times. Here the CDR3 DNA reads TGTGCCAGCAGCCCGGGACAGGGGGCTCGGAACACTGAAGCTTTCTTT. Residues: CASSPGQGARNTEAFF. J is TRBJ1-1 and V is TRBV9, with TRBD1 identical over 12 bases. The CDR3 is 16 residues long. The J segment lost 1 base and the V segment lost 4 bases, leaving 5 bases of the junction unmatched. Germline V gene sequence: CDR1 SGDLS, CDR2 YYNGEE.

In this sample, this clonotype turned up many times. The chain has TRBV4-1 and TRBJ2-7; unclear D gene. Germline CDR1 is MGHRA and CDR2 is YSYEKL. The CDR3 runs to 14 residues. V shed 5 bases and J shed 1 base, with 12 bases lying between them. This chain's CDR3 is CASSALVQSYEQYF. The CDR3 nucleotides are TGCGCCAGCAGCGCCCTAGTCCAGTCCTACGAGCAGTACTTC.

CDR3 DNA: TGTGCCATCAGTGATAGGACTAGCGGCTACGAGCAGTACTTC. This sequence encodes CAISDRTSGYEQYF. The gene calls are TRBV10-3 and TRBJ2-7, with 10 bases lining up with TRBD2. Losses at the gene ends were 3 bases for V and 3 bases for J; bases not matched to a gene: 2. The CDR3 extends over 14 amino acids. Germline assignment: CDR1 ENHRY and CDR2 SYGVKD.

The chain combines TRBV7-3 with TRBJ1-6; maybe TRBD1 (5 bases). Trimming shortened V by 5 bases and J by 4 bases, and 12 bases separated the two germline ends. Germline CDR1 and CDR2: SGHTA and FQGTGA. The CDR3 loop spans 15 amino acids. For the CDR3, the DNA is TGTGCCAGCAGCCTCCGGGGGGGATATAATTCACCCCTCCACTTT. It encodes CASSLRGGYNSPLHF.